The 28 T cell receptor beta chains below come from one sample, sequenced in a study of CD8 T cells in ankylosing spondylitis. Using its own MiXCR run on the 5' RACE reads, TCRdb lists one record per CDR3 protein. The sample carries 250,000 or so distinct CDR3 sequences, 15% to 20% recorded once. The specimen was blood, either unsorted or a sorted T cell fraction (not recorded which). These receptors came from a male donor with ankylosing spondylitis or in good health (not recorded which).

In its sample, this clonotype was seen many times. This sequence joins TRBV20-1 and TRBJ1-1, with 7 bases fitting TRBD1. V lost 5 bases and J lost 6; bases outside the gene matches: 18. Germline V gene sequence: CDR1 DFQATT, CDR2 SNEGSKA (reference sequence). CDR3 length: 16 residues. CDR3 sequence (DNA): TGCAGTGCTGGGATCCGGGACAGCCTAGGTTACGCTGAAGCTTTCTTT. This codes for CSAGIRDSLGYAEAFF.

This clonotype was counted at least ten times. In nucleotides, the CDR3 is TGTGCCAGCAGTTCAGGATTAGCGGGAAGCTCCTACAATGAGCAGTTCTTC. Amino acid sequence: CASSSGLAGSSYNEQFF. The rearrangement uses TRBV28 and TRBJ2-1; 8 positions agree with TRBD2. Germline CDR1 is MDHEN and CDR2 is SYDVKM. Trimming took 4 bases from V and 0 from J; bases not matched to a gene: 8. CDR3 length equals 17 residues.

A single count supports this clonotype. The chain links TRBV4-1 to TRBJ1-3, with 11 bases matching TRBD1. The V gene's germline CDR1 is MGHRA and CDR2 YSYEKL. The CDR3 has 15 amino acids. Unmatched junction bases numbered 2, after V lost 3 bases and J lost 4 bases. The CDR3 DNA follows: TGCGCCAGCAGCCAGGGGACAGGGGGGGGAAACACCATATATTTT. Translated, it gives CASSQGTGGGNTIYF.

This clonotype was counted ten times or more. V usage is TRBV10-3 and J usage is TRBJ2-1; maybe TRBD1 (5 bases). V was cut by 0 bases and J by 8 bases, with 8 bases left in between. Germline CDR1 and CDR2: ENHRY and SYGVKD. CDR3 length: 13 amino acids. CDR3 protein: CAISESDIHEQFF. The CDR3 nucleotides are TGTGCCATCAGTGAGTCGGACATCCATGAGCAGTTCTTC.

This clonotype has more than one count but fewer than ten. The chain links TRBV29-1 to TRBJ2-3; 8 bases agree with TRBD1. Germline-derived CDR1 and CDR2 are SQVTM and ANQGSEA. V lost 5 bases, J lost 0 bases, and 10 bases stayed unmatched. There are 16 residues in the CDR3. The CDR3 coding sequence is TGCAGCGTTCCGAAATGGGACAGGAGCAGCACAGATACGCAGTATTTT. It specifies CSVPKWDRSSTDTQYF.

The chain uses TRBV12-5 and TRBJ2-1; unclear D gene. There are 11 residues in the CDR3. Trimming pared 3 bases from V and 8 bases from J, leaving 5 bases between. The germline CDR1 and CDR2 sequences are LGHNT and FRNRAP. CDR3 in amino acids: CASGFPDEQFF. The CDR3, as DNA: TGTGCTAGTGGTTTCCCCGATGAGCAGTTCTTC.

The CDR3 nucleotides read TGCAGCGTTGATGAGGGTACAGAGGACCAGTACTTC. Translation gives CSVDEGTEDQYF. This chain connects TRBV29-1 to TRBJ2-5; tentative D call: TRBD2 (5 bases). Between the trimmed V and J ends, which lost 3 bases and 10 bases, there was a span of 15 bases. Germline loops: CDR1 SQVTM, CDR2 ANQGSEA. The CDR3 covers 12 residues.

This clonotype was seen repeatedly, ten times or more. V and J are TRBV29-1 and TRBJ2-1, with a weak D call TRBD2 (5 bases). This CDR3 has 12 residues. Germline-derived CDR1 and CDR2 are SQVTM and ANQGSEA. V lost 4 bases and J 7 bases, leaving 11 bases between the germline ends. The CDR3 loop is CSVVLSENEQFF. CDR3 bases: TGCAGCGTTGTACTTAGCGAAAATGAGCAGTTCTTC.

The chain links TRBV10-3 to TRBJ2-1; TRBD2 aligns across 7 bases. Germline loops: CDR1 ENHRY, CDR2 SYGVKD. Trimming removed 3 bases from V and 9 bases from J; junction bases left unmatched: 8. CDR3 size: 14 residues. The CDR3 loop reads CAISDPPSGGEQFF. For the CDR3, the DNA is TGTGCCATCAGTGACCCTCCTAGCGGAGGTGAGCAGTTCTTC.

This clonotype came up many times. V and J are TRBV29-1 and TRBJ2-2; D is uncertain. V gave up 6 bases and J gave up 1 base, with 9 bases separating them. The CDR3 is 13 residues long. CDR1 is SQVTM, CDR2 ANQGSEA, per germline. Here the CDR3 DNA reads TGCAGCGTGATGGACGAGAACACCGGGGAGCTGTTTTTT. Its protein is CSVMDENTGELFF.

V and J are TRBV14 and TRBJ1-1; 7 bases match TRBD1. The V gene's germline CDR1 is SGHDN and CDR2 FVKESK. With 6 bases clipped from V and 9 bases from J, the junction kept 10 bases outside the gene matches. This CDR3 is built from 13 residues. Written as DNA, the CDR3 is TGTGCCAGCAGGTATCCGGGACAGTACCAAGCTTTCTTT. Translated, it gives CASRYPGQYQAFF.

This clonotype was counted a few times. The CDR3 region has the DNA TGTGCCACCCAACGATCGGGACTAGCGGGTTACGAGCAGTACTTC. The encoded protein is CATQRSGLAGYEQYF. This rearrangement joins TRBV10-3 to TRBJ2-7; 12 bases align to TRBD2. The V gene end was trimmed by 10 bases and the J gene end by 4 bases; junction bases not matched to a gene: 11. Germline lookup yields CDR1 ENHRY and CDR2 SYGVKD. The CDR3 has 15 residues.

This clonotype was detected only a few times. This chain joins TRBV27 and TRBJ2-3; D is ambiguous. This CDR3 comprises 13 residues. CDR1 is MNHEY and CDR2 is SMNVEV in the germline V gene (reference sequence). Trimming left V 7 bases short and J 2 bases short, with 10 bases between. CDR3 bases: TGTGCCAGCAAGGCACTGTACACAGATACGCAGTATTTT. It encodes CASKALYTDTQYF.

The rearrangement links TRBV7-3 to TRBJ2-1; possibly TRBD2 for D (6 bases). Germline-derived CDR1 and CDR2 are SGHTA and FQGTGA. V lost 6 bases and J lost 8, with 20 bases in between. The CDR3 runs 15 residues. The CDR3 protein is CASRNPLALGDEQFF. CDR3 coding DNA: TGTGCCAGCAGGAATCCGCTAGCGCTTGGGGATGAGCAGTTCTTC.

This clonotype was seen more than once but under ten times. The chain recombines TRBV18 with TRBJ2-5, with 8 positions matching TRBD1. The CDR3 is 16 residues long. The V gene end was trimmed by 5 bases and the J gene end by 1 base; junction bases not matched to a gene: 9. Germline CDR1 is KGHSH and CDR2 is LQKENI. The CDR3 DNA is TGTGCCAGCTCAGCAACCCAGGGGGCGGTCCAAGAGACCCAGTACTTC. This sequence encodes CASSATQGAVQETQYF. Full variable domain (remainder filled in from reference TRBV18 and TRBJ2-5): NAGVMQNPRHLVRRRGQEARLRCSPMKGHSHVYWYRQLPEEGLKFMVYLQKENIIDESGMPKERFSAEFPKEGPSILRIQQVVRGDSAAYFCASSATQGAVQETQYFGPGTRLLVL.

This clonotype was detected a few times. One junction end does not reproduce the germline sequence, and a read error may be involved. The rearrangement uses TRBV7-7 and TRBJ2-2, with 14 bases that match TRBD2. There are 18 residues in the CDR3. Germline CDR1 is SSHAT and CDR2 is FNYEAQ (reference sequence). The CDR3 sequence is CASSQGTSGSWHTGELFF. In nucleotides, the CDR3 is TGTGCTAGCAGCCAGGGGACTAGCGGGAGCTGGCACACCGGGGAGCTGTTTTTT.

This chain joins TRBV7-9 and TRBJ2-7, with D uncertain. This CDR3 is 12 amino acids long. Germline CDR1 is SEHNR and CDR2 is FQNEAQ (reference sequence). Trimming cost V 7 bases and J 4 bases, with 11 bases left between them. CDR3 in DNA: TGTGCCAGCACCCCCAATGTATACGAGCAGTACTTC. Amino acid sequence: CASTPNVYEQYF.

Comment on this clonotype: Since a much larger clone is just one base distant, this may be a read error. The gene calls are TRBV5-1 and TRBJ2-1, with TRBD1 as a possible D gene (5 bases). This CDR3 has 15 amino acids. The V and J ends lost 4 bases and 1 base respectively, with 12 bases between them. Germline V CDR1 and CDR2: SGHRS, YFSETQ. CDR3 sequence (DNA): TGCGCCAGCAGCCCTATAGGGGTGTCCTACAATGAGCAGTTCTTC. Translation: CASSPIGVSYNEQFF.

The sample holds many counts of this clonotype. This sequence joins TRBV7-9 and TRBJ1-5; D unclear. Between the trimmed V and J ends, which lost 0 bases and 3 bases, there was a span of 6 bases. The germline V gene has CDR1 SEHNR and CDR2 FQNEAQ (reference sequence). The CDR3 contains 14 residues. The CDR3 here is CASSLAAVNQPQHF. CDR3 in DNA: TGTGCCAGCAGCTTAGCGGCAGTCAATCAGCCCCAGCATTTT.

The chain joins TRBV4-1 to TRBJ2-7; D assignment may be TRBD1 or TRBD2 (6 bases each). From germline, CDR1 is MGHRA and CDR2 YSYEKL. This CDR3 has 15 residues. Trimming cost V 0 bases and J 7 bases, with 16 bases left between them. The CDR3 region is CASSQDGVGAGEQYF. DNA for the CDR3: TGCGCCAGCAGCCAAGATGGTGTGGGGGCGGGGGAGCAGTACTTC.

In this sample, this clonotype turned up a few times. The chain recombines TRBV3-1 with TRBJ2-3; no definite D call. The CDR3 is 15 residues long. Germline V gene data show CDR1 as LGHDT and CDR2 as YNNKEL (reference sequence). The ends were cut back, 0 bases at V and 1 base at J, with 8 bases in the middle. As DNA, the CDR3 is TGTGCCAGCAGCCAAGAATGGACGGGCACAGATACGCAGTATTTT. Translation gives CASSQEWTGTDTQYF.

This clonotype was detected ten times or more. V usage is TRBV4-3 and J usage is TRBJ2-1, with D uncertain. Germline V lookup: CDR1 LGHNA, CDR2 YSLEER. Deletions cut 1 base from V and 2 bases from J, with 6 bases between. There are 14 residues in the CDR3. As DNA, the CDR3 is TGCGCCAGCAGCCAAGTAGGCCCCTACAATGAGCAGTTCTTC. Its translation is CASSQVGPYNEQFF.

This clonotype appeared a few times. This chain links TRBV5-1 with TRBJ2-1; 9 nucleotides align to TRBD1. Per the germline V gene, CDR1 is SGHRS and CDR2 is YFSETQ. The CDR3 runs to 15 residues. J was trimmed by 6 bases and V by 3 bases; bases with no gene match: 7. CDR3 sequence reads: CASSSRTGVSNEQFF. CDR3 DNA: TGCGCCAGCAGCTCCCGGACAGGGGTGAGCAATGAGCAGTTCTTC.

The V and J genes are TRBV12-3 or TRBV12-4 and TRBJ1-6, with D perhaps TRBD1 (5 bases). The V end was cut by 5 bases, the J end by 11 bases, with 13 bases between. The CDR3 runs 13 residues. CDR3 in DNA: TGTGCCAGCAGTCCCGGGATGGGACCACCCCTCCACTTT. Translation gives CASSPGMGPPLHF.

Comments on this clonotype: Sequence at one end of the junction differs from germline and may be a read error. The chain combines TRBV7-7 with TRBJ2-2; 7 bases line up with TRBD1. The CDR3 is 15 amino acids. Per the germline V gene, CDR1 is SSHAT and CDR2 is FNYEAQ (reference sequence). The CDR3 DNA sequence: TGTGCTAGCAGCTTGGGACAGACCCTTCGGTGGGAGCTGTTTTTT. Its translation is CASSLGQTLRWELFF. The variable domain in full, completed from reference TRBV7-7 and TRBJ2-2, reads GAGVSQSPRYKVTKRGQDVTLRCDPISSHATLYWYQQALGQGPEFLTYFNYEAQPDKSGLPSDRFSAERPEGSISTLTIQRTEQRDSAMYRCASSLGQTLRWELFFGEGSRLTVL.

This chain joins TRBV2 and TRBJ2-7, with D possibly matching TRBD1 (6 bases). The CDR3 is 13 residues long. With 4 bases removed from V and 3 bases from J, the gap between germline ends came to 10 bases. The germline V gene encodes CDR1 SNHLY and CDR2 FYNNEI. As DNA, the CDR3 is TGTGCCAGCAGTGTGGGGACACTCTACGAGCAGTACTTC. This encodes CASSVGTLYEQYF.

V is TRBV4-2 and J is TRBJ2-3; no definite D call. CDR3 length: 16 residues. V was cut by 0 bases and J by 3 bases, with 13 bases left in between. Germline CDR1 reads LGHNA; CDR2 reads YNFKEQ. The CDR3, as DNA: TGTGCCAGCAGCCAAGAGTACTCCCGACGGACAGATACGCAGTATTTT. Protein sequence: CASSQEYSRRTDTQYF.

This clonotype was counted only a few times. The gene calls are TRBV4-1 and TRBJ1-2; TRBD1 might be the D (6 bases). This CDR3 is 15 amino acids long. Germline loops: CDR1 MGHRA, CDR2 YSYEKL. V was pared by 4 bases and J by 0 bases, with 12 bases between. The CDR3 region is CASSPRTAANYGYTF. DNA of the CDR3: TGCGCCAGCAGCCCCCGGACAGCGGCTAACTATGGCTACACCTTC.